This entry concerns a single T cell receptor beta chain. The diagnoses drew upon clinical symptoms, serum thyroxine and TRAb, thyroid ultrasound and orbital computed tomography. The data belong to a study of T cells in Graves' hyperthyroidism and ophthalmopathy. Template material for amplifying TCR beta CDR3 regions consisted of RNA transcripts. TCR CDR3 regions were first amplified by RT-PCR with HTBI primers. TCRdb redid the calling of the multiplex PCR reads with MiXCR, one entry per CDR3 protein. The sample lists around 570,000 distinct CDR3 sequences; about 20% were seen once. This receptor was identified in a middle-aged man with Graves' ophthalmopathy. Sequenced input: blood.

The CDR3 reads CSAAGMGGYTF. CDR3 DNA sequence: TGCAGTGCTGCCGGGATGGGAGGCTACACCTTC. The rearrangement links TRBV20-1 to TRBJ1-2; no firm D call. The germline V and J ends were trimmed by 5 bases and 8 bases, with 12 bases remaining between them. The germline CDR1 and CDR2 sequences are DFQATT and SNEGSKA (reference sequence). The CDR3 totals 11 residues.